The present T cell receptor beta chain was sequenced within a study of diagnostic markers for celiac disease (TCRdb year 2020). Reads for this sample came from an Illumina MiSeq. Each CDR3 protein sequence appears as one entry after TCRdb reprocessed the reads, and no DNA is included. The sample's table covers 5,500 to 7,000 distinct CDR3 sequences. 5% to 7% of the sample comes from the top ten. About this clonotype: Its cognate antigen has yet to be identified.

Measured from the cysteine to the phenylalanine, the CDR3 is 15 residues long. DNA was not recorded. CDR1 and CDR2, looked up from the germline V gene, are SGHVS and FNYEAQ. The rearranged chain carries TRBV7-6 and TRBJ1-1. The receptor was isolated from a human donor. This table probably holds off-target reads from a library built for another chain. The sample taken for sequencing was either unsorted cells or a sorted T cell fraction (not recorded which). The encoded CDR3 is CASSLSSTTNTEAFF.